This passage covers 18 T cell receptor beta chains from one sample sequenced in a study of STAT5B mutations in CD4+ large granular lymphocyte leukemia. The protocol was immunoSEQ multiplex PCR, while the TCRdb copy is restricted to in-frame clones and leaves out a portion. The profile shows fewer than 45,000 clones, around 86% of them singletons. The specimen was CD4+ T cells from blood buffy coats. All receptors come from a human donor in good health.

The chain has TRBV12-5 and TRBJ2-1; 13 bases agree with TRBD2. V trimming: 2 bases; J trimming: 8 bases; junction bases outside the gene matches: 3. Germline V CDR1 and CDR2: LGHNT, FRNRAP. This CDR3 region has 15 residues. CDR3 bases: TGTGCTAGTGGTTTGCGACTAGCGGGAGGATATGAGCAGTTCTTC. It specifies CASGLRLAGGYEQFF.

The J gene is TRBJ2-3, the V gene TRBV9, with D maybe TRBD1 (6 bases). This CDR3 is 16 amino acids long. The germline V and J ends were trimmed by 2 bases and 2 bases, with 15 bases remaining between them. Germline lookup yields CDR1 SGDLS and CDR2 YYNGEE. CDR3 sequence: CASSVNDRLSTDTQYF. Here the CDR3 DNA reads TGTGCCAGCAGCGTGAACGACAGGCTTTCCACAGATACGCAGTATTTT.

The chain uses TRBV30 and TRBJ2-4; the match to TRBD2 covers 9 bases. Germline-derived CDR1 and CDR2 are GTSNPN and SVGIG (reference sequence). V shed 6 bases and J 12 bases; nucleotides not matched to a gene: 12. The CDR3 is 13 amino acids. In DNA form, the CDR3 reads TGTGCCTGCAACTACGCGGGAGGGCCGGCTCAGTACTTC. As protein: CACNYAGGPAQYF.

J is TRBJ2-1 and V is TRBV28; 10 bases are shared with TRBD2. Per the germline V gene, CDR1 is MDHEN and CDR2 is SYDVKM. The CDR3 runs 17 residues. The trim removed 5 bases at V and 1 base at J, leaving 8 bases unmatched. The CDR3 bases are TGTGCCAGCAGTAGTCCTAGCGGGAGCCTTTCCTACAATGAGCAGTTCTTC. Its translation: CASSSPSGSLSYNEQFF.

The chain is built from TRBV27 and TRBJ1-2, with a weak D call TRBD1 (5 bases). Germline-derived CDR1 and CDR2 are MNHEY and SMNVEV (reference sequence). V was trimmed by 0 bases and J by 3 bases, leaving 11 bases between them. This CDR3 is 15 amino acids long. The CDR3 region has the DNA TGTGCCAGCAGTTTATCGCCCCTGGGGCACTATGGCTACACCTTC. It encodes CASSLSPLGHYGYTF.

The gene calls are TRBV5-1 and TRBJ2-7, with D hard to call. The CDR3 is 13 amino acids. Trimming took 0 bases from V and 3 from J, leaving 7 bases between them. The V gene's germline CDR1 is SGHRS and CDR2 YFSETQ. The CDR3 DNA sequence: TGCGCCAGCAGCTTGGACAGACACTACGAGCAGTACTTC. As protein: CASSLDRHYEQYF. Full variable domain (rest looked up from reference TRBV5-1 and TRBJ2-7): KAGVTQTPRYLIKTRGQQVTLSCSPISGHRSVSWYQQTPGQGLQFLFEYFSETQRNKGNFPGRFSGRQFSNSRSEMNVSTLELGDSALYLCASSLDRHYEQYFGPGTRLTVT.

This chain connects TRBV18 to TRBJ2-7; D is perhaps TRBD2 (6 bases). The CDR3 consists of 15 residues. CDR1 is KGHSH and CDR2 is LQKENI in the germline V gene. V gave up 3 bases and J gave up 7 bases, with 19 bases separating them. The CDR3 reads CASSPGERALTEQYF. The CDR3 DNA sequence: TGTGCCAGCTCACCGGGGGAGCGGGCGCTTACGGAGCAGTACTTC.

The CDR3 DNA sequence: TGTGCCAGCAGCTTAGGACAGTACAATGAGCAGTTCTTC. It encodes CASSLGQYNEQFF. The V and J genes are TRBV7-2 and TRBJ2-1; a weak D match, TRBD1 (5 bases). Germline V CDR1 and CDR2: SGHTA, FQGNSA. CDR3 length: 13 residues. V lost 1 base and J 4 bases, leaving 5 bases between the germline ends.

J is TRBJ2-1 and V is TRBV21-1; the DNA was not used to check the table's D call, TRBD2. TRBV21-1 is listed as a pseudogene. The CDR3 has 17 residues. The DNA of the CDR3 is TGTGCCAGCAGCAAAAGAAAGCGGGAGGGCGTCTACAATGAGCAGTTCTTC. It encodes CASSKRKREGVYNEQFF.

The count of this clone is one. This rearrangement joins TRBV6-1 to TRBJ1-2, with 10 bases identical to TRBD1. CDR3 length equals 15 residues. Losses at the gene ends were 1 base for V and 2 bases for J; bases not matched to a gene: 1. Germline V CDR1 and CDR2: MNHNS, SASEGT. CDR3 bases: TGTGCCAGCAGTGAAGGGACAGGGGGAAACTATGGCTACACCTTC. It specifies CASSEGTGGNYGYTF.

The DNA of the CDR3 is TGTGCCAGCAGTTTCAGACAGCATAATTCACCCCTCCACTTT. The encoded protein is CASSFRQHNSPLHF. The gene calls are TRBV27 and TRBJ1-6; D is possibly TRBD1 (5 bases). CDR1 and CDR2 from the germline V gene are MNHEY and SMNVEV (reference sequence). Trimming shortened V by 3 bases and J by 5 bases, and 8 bases separated the two germline ends. The CDR3 is 14 amino acids.

The chain combines TRBV13 with TRBJ2-7, with 11 nucleotides matching TRBD2. The V segment lost 6 bases and the J segment 0 bases; nucleotides outside the gene matches: 7. The germline gives CDR1 PRHDT, CDR2 FYEKMQ (reference sequence). CDR3 length: 16 residues. DNA of the CDR3: TGTGCCAGCAGTTCCAGACTAGCGGGGAGCTCCTACGAGCAGTACTTC. The encoded protein is CASSSRLAGSSYEQYF.

The V and J genes are TRBV19 and TRBJ2-7; 12 nucleotides agree with TRBD1. The CDR3 is 15 amino acids. After removal of 4 bases from V and 4 bases from J, the junction contained 5 bases not matched to a gene. Germline V gives CDR1 LNHDA, CDR2 SQIVND (reference sequence). CDR3 in DNA: TGTGCCAGTAGTACTGGGACAGGGGGCGCGTACGAGCAGTACTTC. Protein sequence: CASSTGTGGAYEQYF.

This clone is a singleton in its sample. The J gene is TRBJ1-2, the V gene TRBV30; possible D gene TRBD1, 6 bases. CDR1 and CDR2 (germline): GTSNPN, SVGIG (reference sequence). Trimming cost V 2 bases and J 8 bases, with 18 bases left between them. This CDR3 contains 14 residues. The CDR3 DNA reads TGTGCCTGGAGTTCTGGCAGGGGCTTTGGCGGCTACACCTTC. Amino acids: CAWSSGRGFGGYTF.

This sequence joins TRBV18 and TRBJ1-1; TRBD1 matches 12 bases. With 6 bases clipped from V and 7 bases from J, the junction kept 6 bases outside the gene matches. The CDR3 has 14 amino acids. Germline-derived CDR1 and CDR2 are KGHSH and LQKENI. CDR3 loop: CASSWDRGPGEAFF. CDR3 DNA sequence: TGTGCCAGCTCCTGGGACAGGGGGCCTGGTGAAGCTTTCTTT. Supplemented by reference TRBV18 and TRBJ1-1, the full variable domain reads NAGVMQNPRHLVRRRGQEARLRCSPMKGHSHVYWYRQLPEEGLKFMVYLQKENIIDESGMPKERFSAEFPKEGPSILRIQQVVRGDSAAYFCASSWDRGPGEAFFGQGTRLTVV.

This sequence joins TRBV20-1 and TRBJ2-7, with D unresolved. CDR3 size: 10 residues. Germline V gene sequence: CDR1 DFQATT, CDR2 SNEGSKA (reference sequence). V lost 3 bases and J 5 bases, leaving 5 bases between the germline ends. This chain's CDR3 is CSASRDEQYF. The DNA for the CDR3 is TGCAGTGCTAGTAGGGACGAGCAGTACTTC.

There are a few counts of this clone. V is TRBV5-1 and J is TRBJ2-7; D gene ambiguous. The germline gives CDR1 SGHRS, CDR2 YFSETQ. Trimming removed 6 bases from V and 0 bases from J, with 13 bases in between. The CDR3 runs to 14 residues. CDR3 loop: CASTPFPSSYEQYF. CDR3 coding DNA: TGCGCCAGCACCCCGTTTCCGAGCTCCTACGAGCAGTACTTC.

The V call is TRBV7-9, the J call TRBJ2-3, with D maybe TRBD2 (6 bases). Trimming removed 4 bases from V and 2 bases from J, with 16 bases in between. This CDR3 has 16 residues. Germline V gene lookup returns CDR1 SEHNR and CDR2 FQNEAQ (reference sequence). The CDR3 coding sequence is TGTGCCAGCAGCTCAACTGGAGGGACCTTCACAGATACGCAGTATTTT. Its protein is CASSSTGGTFTDTQYF. The entire variable domain, with the rest obtained from reference TRBV7-9 and TRBJ2-3, is as follows: DTGVSQNPRHKITKRGQNVTFRCDPISEHNRLYWYRQTLGQGPEFLTYFQNEAQLEKSRLLSDRFSAERPKGSFSTLEIQRTEQGDSAMYLCASSSTGGTFTDTQYFGPGTRLTVL.